A selection of T cell receptor beta chains follows, all from one sample in a study of T cells of healthy individuals. MiXCR was run by TCRdb on the 5' RACE reads, yielding one entry per CDR3 protein. The table lists nearly 100,000 distinct CDR3 sequences, around 17% of them singletons. The receptors come from a human donor in good health. The CDR3 runs from the conserved cysteine through the conserved F or W. D genes are given only for firm matches. Size is omitted from some rows. Given values are once, few, many or a class for expanded clones.

D	size	V	J	CDR3	DNA
.	many	TRBV6-1	TRBJ1-2	CASSVGGDYGYTF	TGTGCCAGCAGTGTCGGGGGGGACTATGGCTACACCTTC
TRBD2	many	TRBV6-5	TRBJ2-1	CASSYSGRAGEQFF	TGTGCCAGCAGTTATAGCGGGAGGGCTGGGGAGCAGTTCTTC
.	many	TRBV5-1	TRBJ2-7	CASSFVGQGVDEQYF	TGCGCCAGCAGCTTCGTTGGTCAGGGCGTGGACGAGCAGTACTTC
.	many	TRBV7-9	TRBJ2-7	CASSLVGTLYEQYF	TGTGCCAGCAGCTTAGTGGGTACCCTCTACGAGCAGTACTTC
.	few	TRBV6-6	TRBJ2-7	CASSYVTEGAYEQYF	TGTGCCAGCAGTTACGTCACGGAGGGGGCCTACGAGCAGTACTTC
TRBD1	.	TRBV5-1	TRBJ1-4	CASSFRQGDEKLFF	TGCGCCAGCAGCTTCCGACAGGGGGATGAAAAACTGTTTTTT
TRBD1	.	TRBV7-2	TRBJ1-5	CASSSTGYSNQPQHF	TGTGCCAGCAGCTCGACAGGGTATAGCAATCAGCCCCAGCATTTT
.	many	TRBV4-3	TRBJ1-2	CASSHRRALNGYTF	TGCGCCAGCAGCCATCGCCGGGCCCTTAATGGCTACACCTTC
TRBD1	.	TRBV28	TRBJ2-1	CASSLPSGQGGYNEQFF	TGTGCCAGCAGTTTACCCTCCGGACAGGGCGGATACAATGAGCAGTTCTTC
TRBD2	.	TRBV24-1	TRBJ2-2	CATSDPRTSSTGELFF	TGTGCCACCAGTGATCCCAGGACTAGCAGCACCGGGGAGCTGTTTTTT
.	.	TRBV12-3/TRBV12-4	TRBJ2-3	CASSPDSTDTQYF	TGTGCCAGCAGTCCAGACAGCACAGATACGCAGTATTTT
.	few	TRBV5-1	TRBJ1-3	CASSLADSSGNTIYF	TGCGCCAGCAGCTTGGCGGACAGCTCTGGAAACACCATATATTTT
.	.	TRBV4-2	TRBJ2-4	CASSLVGQAKNIQYF	TGTGCCAGCAGCCTTGTAGGGCAAGCCAAAAACATTCAGTACTTC
.	.	TRBV21-1	TRBJ1-2	CASSGRTGELNYGYTF	TGTGCCAGCAGCGGACGGACAGGGGAGCTCAACTATGGCTACACCTTC
.	many	TRBV15	TRBJ1-1	CATSRDGRGHMNTEAFF	TGTGCCACCAGCAGAGATGGTAGAGGACATATGAACACTGAAGCTTTCTTT
TRBD1	many	TRBV5-1	TRBJ1-2	CASSVTGGDYGYTF	TGCGCCAGCAGCGTCACAGGGGGCGACTATGGCTACACCTTC
TRBD2	many	TRBV2	TRBJ2-1	CASMSGTYNEQFF	TGTGCCAGCATGAGCGGGACCTACAATGAGCAGTTCTTC
.	many	TRBV4-1	TRBJ1-6	CASSQARLMMDSPLHF	TGCGCCAGCAGCCAAGCGCGACTGATGATGGATTCACCCCTCCACTTT
.	.	TRBV3-1	TRBJ1-1	CASSQYTGSSTTEAFF	TGTGCCAGCAGCCAATATACAGGGTCGTCGACAACTGAAGCTTTCTTT
.	.	TRBV5-1	TRBJ2-5	CASSSAIRETQYF	TGCGCCAGCAGCTCCGCCATTAGAGAGACCCAGTACTTC
.	.	TRBV5-1	TRBJ2-7	CASSVIQGQNYEQYF	TGCGCCAGCAGCGTAATACAAGGACAGAACTACGAGCAGTACTTC
.	.	TRBV6-1	TRBJ2-7	CASSTQSGGPYEQYF	TGTGCCAGCAGTACACAATCAGGGGGGCCCTACGAGCAGTACTTC
TRBD1	many	TRBV20-1	TRBJ2-7	CSAPGQGLYEQYF	TGCAGTGCCCCGGGACAGGGTCTCTACGAGCAGTACTTC
TRBD1	few	TRBV28	TRBJ1-4	CASSLGTGGPRRKEKLFF	TGTGCCAGCAGTTTAGGGACAGGGGGCCCGAGAAGGAAGGAAAAACTGTTTTTT
.	few	TRBV18	TRBJ1-4	CASSLQGSDEKLFF	TGTGCCAGCTCATTACAGGGTAGCGATGAAAAACTGTTTTTT
.	.	TRBV28	TRBJ2-5	CASSRMGHDQETQYF	TGTGCCAGCAGTCGCATGGGACACGACCAAGAGACCCAGTACTTC
TRBD1	.	TRBV6-6	TRBJ1-6	CASSSSHWQGEYNSPLHF	TGTGCCAGCAGCTCCTCCCATTGGCAGGGGGAATATAATTCACCCCTCCACTTT
.	few	TRBV20-1	TRBJ1-2	CSARDFGQSTYGYTF	TGCAGTGCTAGAGATTTTGGACAGTCGACCTATGGCTACACCTTC
.	.	TRBV7-2	TRBJ2-4	CASSPIGGAGNIQYF	TGTGCCAGCAGCCCCATCGGAGGGGCTGGGAACATTCAGTACTTC
TRBD2	.	TRBV20-1	TRBJ2-7	CSARDLAGGNYEQYF	TGCAGTGCTAGAGATCTAGCGGGGGGTAACTACGAGCAGTACTTC
.	.	TRBV12-3/TRBV12-4	TRBJ1-2	CASMVQGRDRYTF	TGTGCCAGCATGGTACAGGGACGTGATCGCTACACCTTC
.	many	TRBV20-1	TRBJ2-2	CSARDVRGARDTGELFF	TGCAGTGCTAGAGATGTCCGGGGGGCGAGGGACACCGGGGAGCTGTTTTTT
.	few	TRBV4-1	TRBJ1-2	CASSQESPNGYTF	TGCGCCAGCAGCCAGGAATCTCCGAATGGCTACACCTTC
.	few	TRBV6-2/TRBV6-3	TRBJ2-2	CASTIWPNTGELFF	TGTGCCAGCACCATATGGCCGAACACCGGGGAGCTGTTTTTT
.	few	TRBV12-3/TRBV12-4	TRBJ1-3	CASSLPYPAGNTIYF	TGTGCCAGCAGTTTGCCCTACCCAGCTGGAAACACCATATATTTT
.	.	TRBV7-3	TRBJ2-2	CASSYPTGELFF	TGTGCCAGCAGCTATCCTACCGGGGAGCTGTTTTTT
.	many	TRBV28	TRBJ2-3	CASSPRDTTPTDTQYF	TGTGCCAGCAGTCCTCGGGACACTACTCCCACAGATACGCAGTATTTT
.	.	TRBV6-5	TRBJ2-1	CASSYSPDPYNEQFF	TGTGCCAGCAGTTACTCTCCGGACCCCTACAATGAGCAGTTCTTC
.	.	TRBV4-2	TRBJ1-1	CASSQDVDTEAFF	TGTGCCAGCAGCCAAGATGTGGACACTGAAGCTTTCTTT
.	many	TRBV7-9	TRBJ2-3	CASSLGSADTQYF	TGTGCCAGCAGCTTAGGAAGCGCAGATACGCAGTATTTT
.	.	TRBV5-1	TRBJ1-2	CASSLQPGSNYGYTF	TGCGCCAGCAGCTTGCAGCCGGGCTCTAACTATGGCTACACCTTC
.	few	TRBV20-1	TRBJ2-7	CSAGNDREQYF	TGCAGTGCTGGGAACGACCGCGAGCAGTACTTC
TRBD2	many	TRBV6-6	TRBJ2-7	CASSYSYLAGVSYEQYF	TGTGCCAGCAGTTACTCGTACCTAGCGGGGGTTTCCTACGAGCAGTACTTC
TRBD1	few	TRBV30	TRBJ2-6	CAWRYRDRQTGANVLTF	TGTGCCTGGAGGTACCGGGACAGGCAGACTGGGGCCAACGTCCTGACTTTC
TRBD1	few	TRBV20-1	TRBJ1-5	CSANRGGNQPQHF	TGCAGTGCTAACAGGGGGGGGAATCAGCCCCAGCATTTT
TRBD1	.	TRBV7-8	TRBJ2-3	CASSATGGIDTQYF	TGTGCCAGCAGCGCCACAGGGGGGATTGATACGCAGTATTTT
.	few	TRBV11-2	TRBJ2-1	CASTRTGVNEQFF	TGTGCCAGCACACGGACTGGGGTCAATGAGCAGTTCTTC
TRBD1	.	TRBV20-1	TRBJ1-4	CSAGAPGQGAGNEKLFF	TGCAGTGCTGGAGCACCGGGACAGGGGGCAGGAAATGAAAAACTGTTTTTT
.	few	TRBV12-3/TRBV12-4	TRBJ2-3	CASSHLDRQDTQYF	TGTGCCAGCAGTCACCTGGATAGACAGGATACGCAGTATTTT
.	few	TRBV11-1	TRBJ2-7	CASSSGLTYEQYF	TGTGCCAGCAGCTCGGGACTTACCTACGAGCAGTACTTC
TRBD2	few	TRBV24-1	TRBJ2-1	CATSDRSGINNEQFF	TGTGCCACCAGTGATCGGAGCGGGATTAACAATGAGCAGTTCTTC
TRBD2	few	TRBV20-1	TRBJ2-3	CSARSGLAGITDTQYF	TGCAGTGCTAGATCTGGACTAGCGGGGATCACAGATACGCAGTATTTT
.	few	TRBV9	TRBJ2-3	CASSVLGGLPGDTQYF	TGTGCCAGCAGCGTACTCGGGGGGCTTCCCGGGGATACGCAGTATTTT